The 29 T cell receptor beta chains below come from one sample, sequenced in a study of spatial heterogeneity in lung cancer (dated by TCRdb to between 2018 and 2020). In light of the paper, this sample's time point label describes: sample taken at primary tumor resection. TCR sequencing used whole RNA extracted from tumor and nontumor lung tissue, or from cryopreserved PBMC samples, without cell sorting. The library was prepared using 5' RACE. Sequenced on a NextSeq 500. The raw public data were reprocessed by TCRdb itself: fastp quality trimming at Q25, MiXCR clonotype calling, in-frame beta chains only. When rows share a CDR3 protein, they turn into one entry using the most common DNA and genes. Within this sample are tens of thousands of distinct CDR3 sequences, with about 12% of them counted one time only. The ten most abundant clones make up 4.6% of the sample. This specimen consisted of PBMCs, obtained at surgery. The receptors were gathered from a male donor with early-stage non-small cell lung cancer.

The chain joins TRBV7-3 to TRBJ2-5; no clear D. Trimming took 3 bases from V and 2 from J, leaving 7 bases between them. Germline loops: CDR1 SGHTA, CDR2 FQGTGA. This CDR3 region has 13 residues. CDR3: CASSFGQQETQYF. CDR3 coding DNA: TGTGCCAGCAGCTTTGGGCAACAAGAGACCCAGTACTTC.

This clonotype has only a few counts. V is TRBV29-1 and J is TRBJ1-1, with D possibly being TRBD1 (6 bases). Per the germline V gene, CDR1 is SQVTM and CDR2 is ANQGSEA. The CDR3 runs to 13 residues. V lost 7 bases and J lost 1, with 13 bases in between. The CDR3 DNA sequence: TGCAGCGGTGCCAGGGGAGGGAACACTGAAGCTTTCTTT. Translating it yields CSGARGGNTEAFF.

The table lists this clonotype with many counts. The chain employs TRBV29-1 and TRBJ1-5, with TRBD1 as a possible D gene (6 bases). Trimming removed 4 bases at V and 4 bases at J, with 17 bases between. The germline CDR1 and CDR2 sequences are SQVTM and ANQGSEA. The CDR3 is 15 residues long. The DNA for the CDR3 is TGCAGCGTTGGGGGGGCAGGGGTAGGAAATCAGCCCCAGCATTTT. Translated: CSVGGAGVGNQPQHF.

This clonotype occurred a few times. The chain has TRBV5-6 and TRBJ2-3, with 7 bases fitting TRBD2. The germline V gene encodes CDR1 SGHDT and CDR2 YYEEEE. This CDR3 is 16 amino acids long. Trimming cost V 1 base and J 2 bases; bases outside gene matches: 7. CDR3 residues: CASSLYVGGSTDTQYF. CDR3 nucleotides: TGTGCCAGCAGCTTGTATGTGGGAGGGTCCACAGATACGCAGTATTTT.

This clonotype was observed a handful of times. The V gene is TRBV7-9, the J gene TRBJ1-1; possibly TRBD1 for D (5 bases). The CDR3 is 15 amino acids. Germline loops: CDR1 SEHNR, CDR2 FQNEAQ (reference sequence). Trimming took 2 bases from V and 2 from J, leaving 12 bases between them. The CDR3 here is CASSLIRQLNTEAFF. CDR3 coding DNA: TGTGCCAGCAGCTTAATACGACAGCTTAACACTGAAGCTTTCTTT. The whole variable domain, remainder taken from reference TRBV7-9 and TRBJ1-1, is DTGVSQNPRHKITKRGQNVTFRCDPISEHNRLYWYRQTLGQGPEFLTYFQNEAQLEKSRLLSDRFSAERPKGSFSTLEIQRTEQGDSAMYLCASSLIRQLNTEAFFGQGTRLTVV.

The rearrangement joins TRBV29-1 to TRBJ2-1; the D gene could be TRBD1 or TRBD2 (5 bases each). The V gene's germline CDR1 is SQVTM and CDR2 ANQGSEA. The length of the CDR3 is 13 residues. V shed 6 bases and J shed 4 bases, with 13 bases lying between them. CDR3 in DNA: TGCAGCGTACTCGGGGCGATTTACAATGAGCAGTTCTTC. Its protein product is CSVLGAIYNEQFF.

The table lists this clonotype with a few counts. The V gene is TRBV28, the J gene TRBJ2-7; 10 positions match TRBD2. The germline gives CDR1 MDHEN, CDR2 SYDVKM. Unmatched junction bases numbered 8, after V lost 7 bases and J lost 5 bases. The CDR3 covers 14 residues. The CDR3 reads CASTPGLATNEQYF. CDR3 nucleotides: TGTGCCAGCACCCCGGGACTAGCGACCAACGAGCAGTACTTC.

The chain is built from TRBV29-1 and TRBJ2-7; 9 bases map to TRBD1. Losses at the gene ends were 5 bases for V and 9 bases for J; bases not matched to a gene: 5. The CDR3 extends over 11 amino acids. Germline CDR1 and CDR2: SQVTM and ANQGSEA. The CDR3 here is CSVPPDRGQYF. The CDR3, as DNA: TGCAGCGTTCCACCGGACAGGGGGCAGTACTTC.

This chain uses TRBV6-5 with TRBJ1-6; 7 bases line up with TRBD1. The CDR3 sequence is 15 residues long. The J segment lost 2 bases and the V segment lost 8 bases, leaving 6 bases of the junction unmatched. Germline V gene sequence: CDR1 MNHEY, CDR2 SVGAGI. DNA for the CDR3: TGTGCCAGCCACACAGGGGACGCCTATAATTCACCCCTCCACTTT. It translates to CASHTGDAYNSPLHF.

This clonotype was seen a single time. CDR3 sequence reads: CASSQPFGEQFF. In DNA, the CDR3 is TGTGCCAGCAGCCAACCTTTTGGGGAGCAGTTCTTC. The rearrangement links TRBV3-1 to TRBJ2-1, with no clear D. Germline CDR1 and CDR2: LGHDT and YNNKEL (reference sequence). The CDR3 sequence is 12 residues long. V lost 2 bases and J lost 10, with 9 bases in between.

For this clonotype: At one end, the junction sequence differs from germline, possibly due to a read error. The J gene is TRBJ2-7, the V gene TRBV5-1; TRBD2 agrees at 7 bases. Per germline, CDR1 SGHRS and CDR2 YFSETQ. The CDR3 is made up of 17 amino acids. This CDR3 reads CAGSLRPVGGDSYEQYF. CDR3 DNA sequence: TGCGCCGGCAGCTTGAGGCCGGTGGGAGGGGACTCCTACGAGCAGTACTTC.

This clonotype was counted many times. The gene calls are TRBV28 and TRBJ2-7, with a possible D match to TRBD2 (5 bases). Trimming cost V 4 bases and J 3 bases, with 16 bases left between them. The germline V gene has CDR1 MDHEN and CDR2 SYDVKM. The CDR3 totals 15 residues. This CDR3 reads CASSSFAGLVYEQYF. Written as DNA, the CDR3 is TGTGCCAGCAGTTCTTTTGCGGGCCTCGTCTACGAGCAGTACTTC. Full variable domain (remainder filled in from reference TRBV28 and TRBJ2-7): DVKVTQSSRYLVKRTGEKVFLECVQDMDHENMFWYRQDPGLGLRLIYFSYDVKMKEKGDIPEGYSVSREKKERFSLILESASTNQTSMYLCASSSFAGLVYEQYFGPGTRLTVT.

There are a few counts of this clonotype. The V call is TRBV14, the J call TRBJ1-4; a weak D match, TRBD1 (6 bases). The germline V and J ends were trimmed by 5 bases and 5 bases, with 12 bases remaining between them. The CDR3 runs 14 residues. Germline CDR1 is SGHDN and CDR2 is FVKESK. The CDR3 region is CASSGDTSNEKLFF. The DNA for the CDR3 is TGTGCCAGCAGCGGGGACACCTCAAATGAAAAACTGTTTTTT.

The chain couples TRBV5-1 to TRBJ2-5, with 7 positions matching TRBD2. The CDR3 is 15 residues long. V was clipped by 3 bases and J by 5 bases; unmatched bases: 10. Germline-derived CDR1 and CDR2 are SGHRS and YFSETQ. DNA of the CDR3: TGCGCCAGCAGCTCCCAGACCAGCGGGGCGGAGACCCAGTACTTC. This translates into CASSSQTSGAETQYF.

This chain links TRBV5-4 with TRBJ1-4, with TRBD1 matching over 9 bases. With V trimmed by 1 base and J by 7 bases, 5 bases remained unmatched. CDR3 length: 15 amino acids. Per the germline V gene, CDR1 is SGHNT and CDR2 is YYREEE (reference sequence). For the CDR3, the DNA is TGTGCCAGCAGCTTGTGGGACAGGGAACCTGAAAAACTGTTTTTT. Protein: CASSLWDREPEKLFF.

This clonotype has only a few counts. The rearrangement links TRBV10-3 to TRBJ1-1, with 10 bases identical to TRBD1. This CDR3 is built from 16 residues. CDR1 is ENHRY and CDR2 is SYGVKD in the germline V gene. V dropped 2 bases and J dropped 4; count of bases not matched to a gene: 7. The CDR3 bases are TGTGCCATCAGTGAGCCCCCCGGGACAGGGGCCACTGAAGCTTTCTTT. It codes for CAISEPPGTGATEAFF.

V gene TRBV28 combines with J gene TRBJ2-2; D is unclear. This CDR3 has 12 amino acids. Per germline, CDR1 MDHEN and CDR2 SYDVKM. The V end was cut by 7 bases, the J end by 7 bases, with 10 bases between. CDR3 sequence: CASTHDNGELFF. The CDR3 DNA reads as TGTGCCAGCACCCACGACAACGGGGAGCTGTTTTTT.

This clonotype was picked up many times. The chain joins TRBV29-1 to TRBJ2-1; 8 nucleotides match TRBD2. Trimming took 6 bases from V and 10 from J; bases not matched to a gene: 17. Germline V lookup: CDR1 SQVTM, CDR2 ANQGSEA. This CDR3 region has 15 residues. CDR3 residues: CSVLQGRAGGGEQFF. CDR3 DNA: TGCAGCGTCCTACAGGGTCGGGCGGGGGGTGGAGAGCAGTTCTTC.

The CDR3: CASSLGLAEPSYEQYF. In DNA, the CDR3 is TGTGCCAGCAGCCTGGGACTAGCGGAACCCTCCTACGAGCAGTACTTC. The chain employs TRBV5-4 and TRBJ2-7; 11 bases align to TRBD2. This CDR3 comprises 16 residues. CDR1 is SGHNT, CDR2 YYREEE, per germline (reference sequence). V lost 4 bases and J lost 0; bases outside the gene matches: 6.

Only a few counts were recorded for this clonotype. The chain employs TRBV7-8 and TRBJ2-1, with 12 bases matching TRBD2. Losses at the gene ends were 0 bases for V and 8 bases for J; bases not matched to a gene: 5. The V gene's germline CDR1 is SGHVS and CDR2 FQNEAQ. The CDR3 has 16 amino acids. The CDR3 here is CASSLAGTSGPDEQFF. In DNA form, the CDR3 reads TGTGCCAGCAGCTTAGCGGGGACTAGCGGGCCGGATGAGCAGTTCTTC.

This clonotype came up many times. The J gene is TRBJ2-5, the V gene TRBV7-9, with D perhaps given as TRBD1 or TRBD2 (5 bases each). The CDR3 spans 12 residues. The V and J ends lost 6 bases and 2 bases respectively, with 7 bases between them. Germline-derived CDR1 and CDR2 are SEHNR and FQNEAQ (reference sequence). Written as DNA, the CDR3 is TGTGCCAGCAGGAGGGGACAAGAGACCCAGTACTTC. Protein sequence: CASRRGQETQYF.

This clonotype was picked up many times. CDR3 DNA: TGTGCCAGCAGCTCCACGGAGAACACTGAAGCTTTCTTT. Translation: CASSSTENTEAFF. The V gene is TRBV14, the J gene TRBJ1-1; D gene unclear. This CDR3 comprises 13 residues. Trimming left V 5 bases short and J 1 base short, with 8 bases between. CDR1 and CDR2 (germline): SGHDN, FVKESK.

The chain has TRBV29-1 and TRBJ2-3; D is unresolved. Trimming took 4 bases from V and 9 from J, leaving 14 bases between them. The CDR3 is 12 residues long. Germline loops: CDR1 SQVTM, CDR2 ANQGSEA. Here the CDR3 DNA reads TGCAGCGTTGGAGTCCTCCATGACACGCAGTATTTT. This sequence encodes CSVGVLHDTQYF.

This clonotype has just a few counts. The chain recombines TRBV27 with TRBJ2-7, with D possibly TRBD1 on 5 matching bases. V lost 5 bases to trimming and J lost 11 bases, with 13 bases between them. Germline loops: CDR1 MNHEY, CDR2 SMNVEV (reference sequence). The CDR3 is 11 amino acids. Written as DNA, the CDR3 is TGTGCCAGCAGTGCAGGGTTACAAGAGTACTTC. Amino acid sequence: CASSAGLQEYF.

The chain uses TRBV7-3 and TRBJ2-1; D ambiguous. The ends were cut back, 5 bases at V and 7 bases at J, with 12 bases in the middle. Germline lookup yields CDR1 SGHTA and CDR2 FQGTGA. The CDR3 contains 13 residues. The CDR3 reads CASSATTDNEQFF. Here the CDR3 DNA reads TGTGCCAGCAGCGCCACGACTGATAATGAGCAGTTCTTC.

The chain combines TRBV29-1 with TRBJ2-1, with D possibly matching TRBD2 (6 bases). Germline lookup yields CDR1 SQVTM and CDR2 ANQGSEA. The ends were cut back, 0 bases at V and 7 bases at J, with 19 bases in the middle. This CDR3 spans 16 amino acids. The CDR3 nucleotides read TGCAGCGTTGAAGATCAACTGATCCTCGCGGGAAATGAGCAGTTCTTC. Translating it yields CSVEDQLILAGNEQFF.

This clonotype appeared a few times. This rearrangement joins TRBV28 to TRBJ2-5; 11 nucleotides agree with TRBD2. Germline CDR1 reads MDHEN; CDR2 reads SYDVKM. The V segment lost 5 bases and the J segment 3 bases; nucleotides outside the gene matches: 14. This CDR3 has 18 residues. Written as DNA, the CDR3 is TGTGCCAGCAGTCCCGGGGTAGCGGGAGGGCCGAGAGAAGAGACCCAGTACTTC. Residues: CASSPGVAGGPREETQYF.

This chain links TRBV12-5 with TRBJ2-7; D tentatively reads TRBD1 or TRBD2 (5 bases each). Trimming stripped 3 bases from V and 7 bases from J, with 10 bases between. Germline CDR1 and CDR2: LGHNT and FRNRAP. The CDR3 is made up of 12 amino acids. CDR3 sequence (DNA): TGTGCTAGTGGTTTCGGGACGGGGGAGCAGTACTTC. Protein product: CASGFGTGEQYF.

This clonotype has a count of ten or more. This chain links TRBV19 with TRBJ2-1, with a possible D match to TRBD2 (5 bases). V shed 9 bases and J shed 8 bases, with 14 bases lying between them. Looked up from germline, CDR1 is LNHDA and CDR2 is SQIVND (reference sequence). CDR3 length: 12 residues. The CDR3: CASRSGLYEQFF. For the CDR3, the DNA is TGTGCCAGCCGGAGCGGTTTGTATGAGCAGTTCTTC. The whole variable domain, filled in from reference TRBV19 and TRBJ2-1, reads DGGITQSPKYLFRKEGQNVTLSCEQNLNHDAMYWYRQDPGQGLRLIYYSQIVNDFQKGDIAEGYSVSREKKESFPLTVTSAQKNPTAFYLCASRSGLYEQFFGPGTRLTVL.